A selection of T cell receptor beta chains follows, all from one sample in a study of CD8 T cells in ankylosing spondylitis. TCRdb reprocessed the 5' RACE reads via MiXCR and lists one record per CDR3 protein. The table records about 700,000 distinct CDR3 sequences, 15% to 20% of them present only once. Sequencing input: blood, either unsorted or a sorted T cell fraction (not recorded which). The source is a male donor with ankylosing spondylitis. Each CDR3 is given with its conserved first and last residue. Fields, in order: D gene, J gene, clone size, V gene, CDR3 protein, CDR3 DNA. A D gene is named only where the DNA matches it firmly. A row's size may be missing; if present it is once, few, many or a size class.

>-|TRBJ1-2|-|TRBV6-1
CASSRRATQIHGYTF
TGTGCCAGCAGTCGACGGGCCACCCAGATCCATGGCTACACCTTC
>TRBD2|TRBJ2-3|-|TRBV7-8
CASSSGLAGGLSTDTQYF
TGTGCCAGCAGCTCCGGACTAGCGGGGGGACTTAGCACAGATACGCAGTATTTT
>-|TRBJ1-2|-|TRBV5-1
CASSFSGGDGYTF
TGCGCCAGCAGCTTTTCCGGGGGCGATGGCTACACCTTC
>-|TRBJ2-3|few|TRBV6-6
CASSYSSPDTQYF
TGTGCCAGCAGTTACTCCTCGCCGGATACGCAGTATTTT
>TRBD1|TRBJ2-7|few|TRBV6-5
CASSYSTGAHYEQYF
TGTGCCAGCAGTTACTCGACAGGGGCGCACTACGAGCAGTACTTC
>TRBD2|TRBJ2-7|-|TRBV7-8
CASSPGGTTYEQYF
TGTGCCAGCAGCCCCGGGGGGACTACCTACGAGCAGTACTTC
>TRBD1|TRBJ2-1|few|TRBV11-2
CASSPRDRDYLMSSKVSQFF
TGTGCCAGCAGCCCCCGAGACAGGGATTACCTAATGAGCAGTAAGGTTAGTCAGTTCTTC
>-|TRBJ2-7|-|TRBV25-1
CASSEYNGVRRWEQYF
TGTGCCAGCAGTGAATATAACGGGGTCCGGCGGTGGGAGCAGTACTTC
>-|TRBJ2-1|many|TRBV12-3/TRBV12-4
CASSLGESTYNEQFF
TGTGCCAGCAGTTTAGGGGAGTCGACCTACAATGAGCAGTTCTTC
>-|TRBJ2-7|-|TRBV7-2
CASSLGGAYYEQYF
TGTGCCAGCAGCTTAGGGGGGGCCTACTACGAGCAGTACTTC
>-|TRBJ1-2|few|TRBV20-1
CSAIPGAGFGYTF
TGCAGTGCTATTCCTGGGGCAGGATTTGGCTACACCTTC
>-|TRBJ1-1|-|TRBV3-1
CASSRVRGGGRNTEAFF
TGTGCCAGCAGCCGCGTACGAGGAGGAGGGAGGAACACTGAAGCTTTCTTT
>TRBD1|TRBJ1-2|-|TRBV28
CASSYPGQGQIYGYTF
TGTGCCAGCAGTTATCCGGGACAGGGCCAAATCTATGGCTACACCTTC
>-|TRBJ1-4|few|TRBV12-3/TRBV12-4
CASSLDGLPNEKLFF
TGTGCCAGCAGTTTAGACGGGTTACCTAATGAAAAACTGTTTTTT
>TRBD2|TRBJ2-1|few|TRBV7-2
CASSVGGVRDPNEQFF
TGTGCCAGCAGCGTGGGGGGGGTCAGGGATCCCAATGAGCAGTTCTTC
>-|TRBJ1-2|-|TRBV7-2
CASSLGPGPTYGYTF
TGTGCCAGCAGCTTGGGTCCAGGACCTACCTATGGCTACACCTTC
>TRBD2|TRBJ2-2|-|TRBV4-3
CASSQTTSGRSGELFF
TGCGCCAGCAGCCAAACGACTAGCGGGAGGTCCGGGGAGCTGTTTTTT
>-|TRBJ1-6|many|TRBV12-3/TRBV12-4
CASSSKGPLHF
TGTGCCAGCAGTTCCAAGGGACCCCTCCACTTT
>-|TRBJ2-1|few|TRBV4-1
CASSQITGHEQFF
TGCGCCAGCAGCCAGATAACAGGTCATGAGCAGTTCTTC
>-|TRBJ2-1|few|TRBV20-1
CSAWRDHSYNEQFF
TGCAGTGCTTGGCGGGACCACTCCTACAATGAGCAGTTCTTC
>-|TRBJ1-4|-|TRBV7-9
CASSPFEGVGEKLFF
TGTGCCAGCAGCCCCTTCGAGGGGGTAGGGGAAAAACTGTTTTTT
>-|TRBJ2-7|few|TRBV12-3/TRBV12-4
CASSFSKSYEQYF
TGTGCCAGCAGTTTTAGTAAGTCCTACGAGCAGTACTTC
>-|TRBJ2-5|-|TRBV20-1
CSALAGTGETQYF
TGCAGTGCCCTAGCGGGGACAGGAGAGACCCAGTACTTC
>-|TRBJ2-3|few|TRBV20-1
CSALLPETDTQYF
TGCAGTGCTCTACTACCGGAGACAGATACGCAGTATTTT
>-|TRBJ2-4|many|TRBV29-1
CSVEIETNQNIQYF
TGCAGCGTTGAGATTGAGACTAACCAAAACATTCAGTACTTC
>-|TRBJ2-3|few|TRBV24-1
CATSEHSSRAGTDTQYF
TGTGCCACCAGTGAGCACTCCTCTCGGGCCGGCACAGATACGCAGTATTTT
>-|TRBJ1-1|few|TRBV20-1
CSASPDSAESRFF
TGCAGTGCTTCCCCTGACAGCGCTGAAAGCCGTTTCTTT
>-|TRBJ2-3|-|TRBV29-1
CSFQGSEAGTDTQYF
TGCAGCTTCCAGGGGTCGGAAGCGGGCACAGATACGCAGTATTTT
>-|TRBJ2-1|-|TRBV4-3
CASSQERAESSYNEQFF
TGCGCCAGCAGCCAAGAACGGGCGGAAAGCTCCTACAATGAGCAGTTCTTC
>-|TRBJ1-3|few|TRBV20-1
CSARKGAVSGNTIYF
TGCAGTGCTAGAAAGGGCGCAGTCTCTGGAAACACCATATATTTT
>-|TRBJ2-7|-|TRBV20-1
CSATDRAYEQYF
TGCAGTGCTACGGACCGGGCCTACGAGCAGTACTTC
>TRBD1|TRBJ2-6|-|TRBV24-1
CATSALDRDSGANVLTF
TGTGCCACCAGTGCCCTCGACAGGGACTCTGGGGCCAACGTCCTGACTTTC